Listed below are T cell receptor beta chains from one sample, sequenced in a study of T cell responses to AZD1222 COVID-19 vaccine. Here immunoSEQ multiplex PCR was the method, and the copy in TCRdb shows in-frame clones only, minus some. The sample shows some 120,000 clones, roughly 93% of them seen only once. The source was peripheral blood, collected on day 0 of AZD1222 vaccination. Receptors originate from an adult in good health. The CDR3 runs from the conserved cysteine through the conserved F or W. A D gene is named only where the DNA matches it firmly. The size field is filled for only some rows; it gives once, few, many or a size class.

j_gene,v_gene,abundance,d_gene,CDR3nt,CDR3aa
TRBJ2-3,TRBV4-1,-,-,TGCGCCAGCAGCCGATATCCCCCCGAGAGGGATACAGATACGCAGTATTTT,CASSRYPPERDTDTQYF
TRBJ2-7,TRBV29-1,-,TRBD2,TGCAGCGTTTCTAGCGGCTCCTACGAGCAGTACTTC,CSVSSGSYEQYF
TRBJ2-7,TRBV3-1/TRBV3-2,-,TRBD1,TGTGCCAGCAGCCAAGCTCGGGGACAGGGGATCCACGAGCAGTACTTC,CASSQARGQGIHEQYF
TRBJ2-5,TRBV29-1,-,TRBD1,TGCAGCGTTGACCCGGGACAGGGGAAGGTAGAGACCCAGTACTTC,CSVDPGQGKVETQYF
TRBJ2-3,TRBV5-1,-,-,TGCGCCAGCAGCTCACTAGCGACAGGCCGGGATACGCAGTATTTT,CASSSLATGRDTQYF
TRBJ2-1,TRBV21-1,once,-,TGTGCCAGCAGCAATGGCATACTAGCGGGAGTAAATGAGCAGTTCTTC,CASSNGILAGVNEQFF
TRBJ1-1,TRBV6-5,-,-,TGTGCCAGCAGTTACTCCCTGACCACTGAAGCTTTCTTT,CASSYSLTTEAFF
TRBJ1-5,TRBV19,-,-,TGTGCCAGTAGTATAAGACAGGACGGGTATAGCAATCAGCCCCAGCATTTT,CASSIRQDGYSNQPQHF
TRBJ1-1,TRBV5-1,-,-,TGCGCCAGCAGCTTGGCTGGGGGGCAGACTGAAGCTTTCTTT,CASSLAGGQTEAFF
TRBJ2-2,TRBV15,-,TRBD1,TGTGCCACCAGTTCCAAGACAGGGTGGCTGACGAACACCGGGGAGCTGTTTTTT,CATSSKTGWLTNTGELFF
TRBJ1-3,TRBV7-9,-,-,TGTGCCAGCAGCCCAGCTAGGGTCCAAAACACCATATATTTT,CASSPARVQNTIYF
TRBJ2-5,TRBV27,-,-,TGTGCCAGCAGTTTAGATAGGGGAATAGTGACCCAGTACTTC,CASSLDRGIVTQYF
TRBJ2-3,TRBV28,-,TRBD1,TGTGCCAGCAGTTTCCCCCCGGGACAGGGGGCAGATACGCAGTATTTT,CASSFPPGQGADTQYF
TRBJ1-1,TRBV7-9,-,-,TGTGCCAGCAGCTTAGGACAGAACACTGAAGCTTTCTTT,CASSLGQNTEAFF
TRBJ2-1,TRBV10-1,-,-,TGCGCCAGCTCCTCCCCACCGGGACAGTCGGGATCCTTAGCGGGTCCCTACAATGAGCAGTTCTTC,CASSSPPGQSGSLAGPYNEQFF
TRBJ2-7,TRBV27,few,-,TGTGCCAGCAGTTCCTCCTACGAGCAGTACTTC,CASSSSYEQYF
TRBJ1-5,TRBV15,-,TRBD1,TGTGCCACCAGCAGGGGGGACAGGTCCAATCAGCCCCAGCATTTT,CATSRGDRSNQPQHF
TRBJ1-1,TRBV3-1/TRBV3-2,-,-,TGTGCCAGCAGCGCGGGCTACATTGAAGCTTTCTTT,CASSAGYIEAFF
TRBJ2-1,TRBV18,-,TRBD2,TGTGCCAGCTCACAAGGGACTACCCACAATGAGCAGTTCTTC,CASSQGTTHNEQFF
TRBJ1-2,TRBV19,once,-,TGTGCCAGTTCCCCCGGTTCCCCTACTGTCTATGGCTACACCTTC,CASSPGSPTVYGYTF
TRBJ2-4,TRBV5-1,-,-,TGCGCCAGCAGCTTGGTAGGTGGAATAGAGTACTTC,CASSLVGGIEYF
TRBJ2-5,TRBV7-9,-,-,TGTGCCAGCAGCCCAACCCGGGAGGAGACCCAGTACTTC,CASSPTREETQYF
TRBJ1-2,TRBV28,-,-,TGTGCCAGCAGTTTCACAGGCACGTATGGCTACACCTTC,CASSFTGTYGYTF
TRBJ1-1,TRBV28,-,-,TGTGCCAGCAGTCCCCCGAGAAACACTGAAGCTTTCTTT,CASSPPRNTEAFF
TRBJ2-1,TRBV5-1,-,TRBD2,TGCGCCAGCAGCCTCGGACTAGCGGGAGTCTACAATGAGCAGTTCTTC,CASSLGLAGVYNEQFF
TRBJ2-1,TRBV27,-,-,TGTGCCAGCAGTTTATCCTCTGGGGCTTACAATGAGCAGTTCTTC,CASSLSSGAYNEQFF
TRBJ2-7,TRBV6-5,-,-,TGTGCCAGCACGAACCGGGAGATGCGCGACGAGCAGTACTTC,CASTNREMRDEQYF
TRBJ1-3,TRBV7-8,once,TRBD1,TGTGCCAGCAGCCCTCACCTCACAGGGGATGGAATTAACACCATATATTTT,CASSPHLTGDGINTIYF
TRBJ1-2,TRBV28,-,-,TGTGCCAGCAGTTTACGGGCCGTCCTAGGGTATGGCTACACCTTC,CASSLRAVLGYGYTF
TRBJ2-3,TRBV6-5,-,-,TGTGCCAGCAGTTTGGTTGGGGCTTTGGGCACAGATACGCAGTATTTT,CASSLVGALGTDTQYF
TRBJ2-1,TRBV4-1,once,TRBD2,TGCGCCAGCAGCCAAGTGGCTAGCGGGAGGGCCTACAATGAGCAGTTCTTC,CASSQVASGRAYNEQFF
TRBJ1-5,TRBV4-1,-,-,TGCGCCAGCAGCCAAGGTTCAGGGAGCAATCAGCCCCAGCATTTT,CASSQGSGSNQPQHF
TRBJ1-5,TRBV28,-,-,TGTGCCAGCAGTTTGGGGGGGGCGTCCTACAGTGCGAATCAGCCCCAGCATTTT,CASSLGGASYSANQPQHF
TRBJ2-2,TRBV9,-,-,TGTGCCAGCAGCGTAGAGGCAGGGGAGGGAACCGGGGAGCTGTTTTTT,CASSVEAGEGTGELFF
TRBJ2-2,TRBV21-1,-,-,TGTGCCAGCAGCAAAGTAGGTGGGGGACTAGCGGGCCCGACTAGCGGGGAGCTGTTTTTT,CASSKVGGGLAGPTSGELFF
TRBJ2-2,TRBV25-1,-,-,TGTGCCAGCAGCATCGGGACCTTTGGGACCGGGGAGCTGTTTTTT,CASSIGTFGTGELFF
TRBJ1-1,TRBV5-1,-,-,TGCGCCAGCACTGCTGGGGTTGAGAACACTGAAGCTTTCTTT,CASTAGVENTEAFF